Here is one T cell receptor beta chain with its context. Original analysis: Scientists estimated how many nucleated cells there were by amplifying reference gene primers. This table comes from immunoSEQ multiplex PCR, and its TCRdb copy is limited to in-frame clones, with some not included. V and J calls and clone size are copied from that table; D and trimming were computed from the DNA. The table includes roughly 200,000 clones, approximately 86% detected once. The germline gives CDR1 WNHNN, CDR2 SYGVQD (reference sequence). V lost 7 bases, J lost 1 base, and 12 bases stayed unmatched. The CDR3 contains 17 residues. These data belong to a study of blood T cell repertoires in COVID-19. Study at large: Samples taken during acute and convalescent COVID-19 were collected in the United States, Italy and Spain. In each case, the material was cDNA or gDNA derived from T cells, B-cell-depleted T cells, or PBMCs.

Material for sequencing was peripheral blood. The source of this sequence is a man aged 18 to 29 with active or convalescent COVID-19. V gene TRBV10-1 combines with J gene TRBJ1-1; 10 bases are shared with TRBD1. CDR3 sequence: CASTVTGTGVANTEAFF. The CDR3 region has the DNA TGCGCCAGCACGGTGACCGGGACAGGGGTAGCGAACACTGAAGCTTTCTTT.